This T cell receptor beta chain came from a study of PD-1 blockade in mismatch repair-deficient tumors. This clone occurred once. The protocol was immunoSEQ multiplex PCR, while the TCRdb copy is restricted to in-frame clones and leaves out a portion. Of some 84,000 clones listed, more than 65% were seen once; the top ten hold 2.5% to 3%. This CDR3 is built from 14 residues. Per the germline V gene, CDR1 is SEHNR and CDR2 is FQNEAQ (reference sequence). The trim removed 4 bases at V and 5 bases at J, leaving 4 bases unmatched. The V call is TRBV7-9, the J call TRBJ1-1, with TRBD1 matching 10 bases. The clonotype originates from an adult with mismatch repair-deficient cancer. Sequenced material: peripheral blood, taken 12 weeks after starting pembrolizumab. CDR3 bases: TGTGCCAGCAGCTCTTTGGGACAGGGGACTGAAGCTTTCTTT. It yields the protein CASSSLGQGTEAFF.